Following are 23 T cell receptor beta chains from one sample sequenced in a study of CD8+CD57+ T cells in acquired aplastic anemia. TCR beta VDJ combinations and CDR3 sequences were profiled from genomic DNA. TCRdb passed the reads through MiXCR, listing each CDR3 protein once. The sample comprises fewer than 250,000 distinct CDR3 sequences, around half of which are singletons, and roughly 8% rests with the top ten. CD8+CD57+ cell expansion had been shown by flow cytometry in patients chosen for sequencing. Specimen: sorted CD4+, CD8+, or CD8+CD57+ T cells (not recorded which) from PBMCs. Receptors originate from a human donor with aplastic anemia.

The chain joins TRBV9 to TRBJ2-3, with TRBD2 identical over 11 bases. Germline loops: CDR1 SGDLS, CDR2 YYNGEE. The V and J ends lost 4 bases and 6 bases, in that order; junction bases with no gene match: 7. The CDR3 loop spans 15 amino acids. The CDR3, as DNA: TGTGCCAGCAGCAATAGCGGGGGGGCCTCCGATACGCAGTATTTT. It specifies CASSNSGGASDTQYF.

V is TRBV20-1 and J is TRBJ2-3, with 10 bases identical to TRBD2. The CDR3 sequence is 15 residues long. V shed 3 bases, J shed 6 bases, and the junction held 9 bases outside the gene matches. Germline V CDR1 and CDR2: DFQATT, SNEGSKA (reference sequence). The CDR3 region has the DNA TGCAGTGCTAGGAAACCAGCGGGAGGGGCTGATACGCAGTATTTT. As protein: CSARKPAGGADTQYF.

This rearrangement joins TRBV15 to TRBJ2-3; 8 nucleotides match TRBD2. The CDR3 spans 15 residues. The trim removed 2 bases at V and 1 base at J, leaving 2 bases unmatched. Germline CDR1 LNHNV, CDR2 YYDKDF (reference sequence). CDR3 protein: CATSRLGGGTDTQYF. CDR3 in DNA: TGTGCCACCAGCAGACTCGGGGGGGGCACAGATACGCAGTATTTT.

This clonotype was picked up a small number of times. The chain links TRBV7-9 to TRBJ1-2; D is ambiguous. Trimming shortened V by 1 base and J by 12 bases, and 12 bases separated the two germline ends. Germline values: CDR1 SEHNR, CDR2 FQNEAQ (reference sequence). This CDR3 region has 12 residues. CDR3 in DNA: TGTGCCAGCAGCTTAGGGGGTCTTGGAAACACCTTC. Its protein is CASSLGGLGNTF.

The chain has TRBV19 and TRBJ1-5, with D hard to call. Trimming cost V 3 bases and J 7 bases, with 13 bases left between them. The CDR3 loop spans 14 amino acids. The V gene's germline CDR1 is LNHDA and CDR2 SQIVND (reference sequence). The CDR3 nucleotides read TGTGCCAGTAGTATCAACCGGGCACGGCAGCCCCAGCATTTT. Translated, it gives CASSINRARQPQHF. Complete variable domain (other parts from reference TRBV19 and TRBJ1-5): DGGITQSPKYLFRKEGQNVTLSCEQNLNHDAMYWYRQDPGQGLRLIYYSQIVNDFQKGDIAEGYSVSREKKESFPLTVTSAQKNPTAFYLCASSINRARQPQHFGDGTRLSIL.

This clonotype was seen a handful of times. One base away lies a much larger clone, so this may be a sequencing read error. CDR3 bases: TGCAGTGCTGAGGAGCAAGACTCCCAATTCGAGCAGTACTTC. As protein: CSAEEQDSQFEQYF. The rearrangement joins TRBV20-1 to TRBJ2-7, with D unclear. Trimming left V 5 bases short and J 6 bases short, with 20 bases between. The CDR3 consists of 14 residues. The germline CDR1 and CDR2 sequences are DFQATT and SNEGSKA (reference sequence).

This clonotype showed up many times. The chain uses TRBV5-1 and TRBJ2-7; 7 bases map to TRBD2. J lost 2 bases, V lost 2 bases, and 13 bases had no gene match. CDR3 length: 17 amino acids. CDR1 and CDR2 from the germline V gene are SGHRS and YFSETQ. CDR3 in amino acids: CASSFFTPGRETYEQYF. In nucleotides, the CDR3 is TGCGCCAGCAGCTTTTTTACCCCAGGGAGGGAGACCTACGAGCAGTACTTC.

The rearrangement uses TRBV5-5 and TRBJ1-1; TRBD1 is a possible D gene (6 bases). V was shortened by 6 bases and J by 4 bases, with 13 bases between the two germline ends. Germline CDR1 is SGHKS and CDR2 is YYEKEE (reference sequence). The CDR3 consists of 13 residues. The CDR3 region is CASNIGGGTEAFF. In nucleotides, the CDR3 is TGTGCCAGCAACATAGGGGGGGGCACTGAAGCTTTCTTT. The full variable domain, rest sourced from reference TRBV5-5 and TRBJ1-1, is DAGVTQSPTHLIKTRGQQVTLRCSPISGHKSVSWYQQVLGQGPQFIFQYYEKEERGRGNFPDRFSARQFPNYSSELNVNALLLGDSALYLCASNIGGGTEAFFGQGTRLTVV.

This clonotype was seen repeatedly, ten times or more. The chain is built from TRBV7-9 and TRBJ1-2; no definite D call. This CDR3 comprises 12 residues. The germline gives CDR1 SEHNR, CDR2 FQNEAQ (reference sequence). Trimming took 0 bases from V and 12 from J, leaving 11 bases between them. The CDR3, as DNA: TGTGCCAGCAGCTTAGCCCGGACTCCCGACACCTTC. Translation gives CASSLARTPDTF.

The V gene is TRBV20-1, the J gene TRBJ1-4, with D uncertain. V was clipped by 3 bases and J by 0 bases, with 8 bases between them. The CDR3 spans 14 residues. Germline V gives CDR1 DFQATT, CDR2 SNEGSKA (reference sequence). The CDR3, as DNA: TGCAGTGCTAGCGCTATTCCAACTAATGAAAAACTGTTTTTT. This encodes CSASAIPTNEKLFF.

Worth noting for this clonotype: It may be a read error: a sequence one base away is much more abundant. The conserved phenylalanine or tryptophan normally closing the CDR3 is absent here, so this likely arose from a read error. This chain links TRBV5-1 with TRBJ2-7, with D possibly matching TRBD2 (5 bases). V lost 0 bases and J lost 2, with 18 bases in between. CDR1 is SGHRS and CDR2 is YFSETQ in the germline V gene. The CDR3 contains 17 residues. In DNA, the CDR3 is TGCGCCAGCAGCTTGGCCGCTAGGAGGTCTGGCCCCTACGAGCAGTACTAC. Encoded protein: CASSLAARRSGPYEQYY.

This chain uses TRBV5-1 with TRBJ2-1; 7 positions match TRBD2. CDR3 length: 14 residues. Looked up from germline, CDR1 is SGHRS and CDR2 is YFSETQ. The V segment lost 4 bases and the J segment 4 bases; nucleotides outside the gene matches: 5. As DNA, the CDR3 is TGCGCCAGCAGCCCTAGCGGAGATTACAATGAGCAGTTCTTC. It is translated as CASSPSGDYNEQFF. The full variable domain, rest sourced from reference TRBV5-1 and TRBJ2-1, is KAGVTQTPRYLIKTRGQQVTLSCSPISGHRSVSWYQQTPGQGLQFLFEYFSETQRNKGNFPGRFSGRQFSNSRSEMNVSTLELGDSALYLCASSPSGDYNEQFFGPGTRLTVL.

This clonotype was seen repeatedly, ten times or more. This rearrangement joins TRBV5-1 to TRBJ2-7; 11 bases map to TRBD1. The V and J ends lost 4 bases and 3 bases, in that order; junction bases with no gene match: 3. The CDR3 consists of 14 residues. The germline V gene has CDR1 SGHRS and CDR2 YFSETQ. The CDR3 region is CASSRGTGGYEQYF. CDR3 sequence (DNA): TGCGCCAGCAGCAGGGGGACAGGGGGCTACGAGCAGTACTTC.

The chain joins TRBV20-1 to TRBJ2-7, with a weak D call TRBD1 (5 bases). The V end was cut by 0 bases, the J end by 4 bases, with 10 bases between. Germline-derived CDR1 and CDR2 are DFQATT and SNEGSKA (reference sequence). This CDR3 comprises 13 residues. CDR3 residues: CSARDFTGYEQYF. CDR3 nucleotides: TGCAGTGCTAGAGATTTCACAGGTTACGAGCAGTACTTC.

The V and J genes are TRBV15 and TRBJ2-7; D is undetermined. Trimming cost V 4 bases and J 3 bases, with 7 bases left between them. The CDR3 sequence is 12 residues long. CDR1 LNHNV and CDR2 YYDKDF come from the germline V gene (reference sequence). CDR3 loop: CATSIYGYEQYF. In DNA, the CDR3 is TGTGCCACCAGCATTTACGGCTACGAGCAGTACTTC.

Turning to this clonotype: The missing conserved phenylalanine or tryptophan at the end of this CDR3 makes a read error likely. V and J are TRBV20-1 and TRBJ2-3; D is perhaps TRBD1 or TRBD2 (6 bases each). V was cut by 5 bases and J by 2 bases, with 17 bases left in between. Germline assignment: CDR1 DFQATT and CDR2 SNEGSKA (reference sequence). This CDR3 contains 15 residues. The CDR3 loop reads CSASGGGMFTDTQYP. DNA for the CDR3: TGCAGTGCTTCCGGGGGCGGCATGTTCACAGATACGCAGTATCCT.

In regard to this clonotype: A much larger clone sits a single nucleotide away, making a read error possible. This chain links TRBV6-5 with TRBJ2-6, with TRBD1 identical over 12 bases. There are 18 residues in the CDR3. From germline, CDR1 is MNHEY and CDR2 SVGAGI. CDR3 region: CASSYPGTGGSGSNVLTF. The CDR3 coding sequence is TGTGCCAGCAGTTACCCAGGGACAGGGGGCTCTGGGTCCAACGTCCTGACTTTC.

This clonotype was observed many times. The V and J genes are TRBV7-6 and TRBJ2-6; 7 nucleotides align to TRBD2. The J segment lost 0 bases and the V segment lost 5 bases, leaving 4 bases of the junction unmatched. The germline gives CDR1 SGHVS, CDR2 FNYEAQ. The CDR3 covers 16 residues. The CDR3 loop is CASSRGGGSGANVLTF. The DNA of the CDR3 is TGTGCCAGCAGCCGGGGCGGGGGCTCTGGGGCCAACGTCCTGACTTTC.

This clonotype has ten or more counts. The CDR3 here is CASSLTSEGYTF. In DNA form, the CDR3 reads TGTGCCAGTAGTCTTACCTCGGAAGGCTACACCTTC. V gene TRBV19 combines with J gene TRBJ1-2; D is ambiguous. Germline-derived CDR1 and CDR2 are LNHDA and SQIVND (reference sequence). Trimming cost V 5 bases and J 8 bases, with 12 bases left between them. The CDR3 runs 12 residues.

The V call is TRBV2, the J call TRBJ1-5; D is unclear. Trimming took off 6 bases at V and 0 bases at J, with 21 bases between the two ends. The CDR3 covers 18 residues. Germline loops: CDR1 SNHLY, CDR2 FYNNEI. The chain's CDR3 is CASSQDQSAGNSNQPQHF. In DNA form, the CDR3 reads TGTGCCAGCAGCCAAGATCAGTCAGCTGGAAATAGCAATCAGCCCCAGCATTTT. The full variable domain, rest sourced from reference TRBV2 and TRBJ1-5, is EPEVTQTPSHQVTQMGQEVILRCVPISNHLYFYWYRQILGQKVEFLVSFYNNEISEKSEIFDDQFSVERPDGSNFTLKIRSTKLEDSAMYFCASSQDQSAGNSNQPQHFGDGTRLSIL.

This clonotype was recorded many times. The V gene is TRBV9, the J gene TRBJ2-7; D call uncertain. The V end was cut by 4 bases, the J end by 3 bases, with 11 bases between. Germline-derived CDR1 and CDR2 are SGDLS and YYNGEE. The CDR3 totals 13 residues. CDR3 protein: CASSPDPDYEQYF. As DNA, the CDR3 is TGTGCCAGCAGCCCGGACCCTGACTACGAGCAGTACTTC.

CDR3 amino acids: CASSGGGAYEQYF. The CDR3 nucleotides are TGTGCCAGCAGTGGCGGGGGGGCCTACGAGCAGTACTTC. The chain has TRBV7-2 and TRBJ2-7; 9 positions agree with TRBD2. The CDR3 extends over 13 amino acids. Germline assignment: CDR1 SGHTA and CDR2 FQGNSA. The V and J ends lost 6 bases and 2 bases, in that order; junction bases with no gene match: 2. The whole variable domain, remainder taken from reference TRBV7-2 and TRBJ2-7, is GAGVSQSPSNKVTEKGKDVELRCDPISGHTALYWYRQSLGQGLEFLIYFQGNSAPDKSGLPSDRFSAERTGGSVSTLTIQRTQQEDSAVYLCASSGGGAYEQYFGPGTRLTVT.

The chain recombines TRBV29-1 with TRBJ1-1; 7 bases are a match to TRBD1. This CDR3 comprises 14 residues. The germline CDR1 and CDR2 sequences are SQVTM and ANQGSEA. V lost 7 bases and J lost 8; bases outside the gene matches: 16. CDR3 sequence: CSAEYRDRRFEAFF. The CDR3 DNA reads as TGCAGCGCTGAGTACCGGGACAGAAGATTCGAAGCTTTCTTT.